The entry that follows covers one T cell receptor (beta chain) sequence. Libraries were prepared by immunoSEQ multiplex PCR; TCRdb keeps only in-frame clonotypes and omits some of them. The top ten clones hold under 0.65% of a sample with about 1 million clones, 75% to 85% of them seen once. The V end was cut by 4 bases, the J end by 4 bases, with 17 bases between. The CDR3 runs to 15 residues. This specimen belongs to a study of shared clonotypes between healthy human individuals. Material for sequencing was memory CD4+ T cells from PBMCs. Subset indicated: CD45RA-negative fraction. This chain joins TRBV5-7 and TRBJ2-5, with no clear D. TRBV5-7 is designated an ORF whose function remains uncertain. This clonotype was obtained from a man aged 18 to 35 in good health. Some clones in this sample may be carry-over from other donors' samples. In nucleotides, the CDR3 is TGTGCCAGCAGCGTTGGTTCGTGTTCCGCAGAGACCCAGTACTTC. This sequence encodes CASSVGSCSAETQYF.